These 18 T cell receptor beta chains share one sample of origin, sequenced in a study of blood T cell repertoires in COVID-19. The table came from immunoSEQ multiplex PCR; TCRdb's copy has only in-frame clones and leaves some out. Of a few hundred thousand clones in the sample, roughly 86% are singletons; the top ten hold roughly 8%. Sequencing was carried out using peripheral blood. These TCRs come from a woman in her forties or fifties who had recovered from COVID-19.

This chain joins TRBV18 and TRBJ2-2, with TRBD2 matching over 9 bases. V shed 6 bases and J 5 bases; nucleotides not matched to a gene: 7. Germline assignment: CDR1 KGHSH and CDR2 LQKENI. The CDR3 length is 15 residues. The CDR3 region has the DNA TGTGCCAGCTCTCCTACTAGCGGGTCTACCGGGGAGCTGTTTTTT. This encodes CASSPTSGSTGELFF.

This chain links TRBV5-5 with TRBJ2-7; D gene unclear. The V end lost 1 base, the J end lost 6 bases, and 8 bases lay between the germline ends. The germline gives CDR1 SGHKS, CDR2 YYEKEE (reference sequence). This CDR3 region has 12 residues. The chain's CDR3 is CASSLYSGEQYF. CDR3 nucleotide sequence: TGTGCCAGCAGCTTGTACTCGGGCGAGCAGTACTTC.

The CDR3 reads CASQADRLNYGYTF. The CDR3 nucleotides are TGTGCCAGCCAGGCAGACCGTCTCAACTATGGCTACACCTTC. The V and J genes are TRBV7-2 and TRBJ1-2; no clear D. Germline CDR1 reads SGHTA; CDR2 reads FQGNSA. The CDR3 extends over 14 amino acids. Trimming took 8 bases from V and 2 from J, leaving 15 bases between them.

The V gene is TRBV12-3 or TRBV12-4, the J gene TRBJ1-2; TRBD1 matches at 8 bases. The CDR3 contains 13 residues. The ends lost 6 bases at V and 8 bases at J; junction bases unmatched: 8. CDR3 region: CASRAGTGLGYTF. The CDR3 DNA reads as TGTGCCAGCAGAGCCGGGACAGGACTCGGCTACACCTTC.

The chain couples TRBV18 to TRBJ2-1; 10 bases line up with TRBD2. The CDR3 is 15 amino acids. Germline V lookup: CDR1 KGHSH, CDR2 LQKENI. V shed 5 bases, J shed 3 bases, and the junction held 4 bases outside the gene matches. In DNA, the CDR3 is TGTGCCAGCTCAGGCGGACTAGCGGACTACAATGAGCAGTTCTTC. It codes for CASSGGLADYNEQFF.

This clone was found once. V is TRBV7-9 and J is TRBJ1-3; no firm D call. Germline CDR1 reads SEHNR; CDR2 reads FQNEAQ (reference sequence). The V gene lost 5 bases and the J gene lost 3 bases, with 11 bases spanning the gap. CDR3 length equals 14 residues. The CDR3 reads CASSPSLSGNTIYF. CDR3 sequence (DNA): TGTGCCAGCAGCCCTTCCCTTAGTGGAAACACCATATATTTT.

The chain links TRBV5-8 to TRBJ2-1; 9 bases fit TRBD2. V lost 0 bases to trimming and J lost 9 bases; unmatched junction nucleotides: 10. The germline gives CDR1 SGHTS, CDR2 YDEGEE. This CDR3 has 16 amino acids. CDR3 sequence reads: CASSLGPRGRAGEQFF. CDR3 bases: TGTGCCAGCAGCTTGGGCCCCCGCGGGAGGGCCGGTGAGCAGTTCTTC.

This clone has ten or more counts. V is TRBV29-1 and J is TRBJ2-5, with 7 nucleotides matching TRBD2. V lost 7 bases to trimming and J lost 5 bases; unmatched junction nucleotides: 10. CDR3 length: 13 amino acids. Germline loops: CDR1 SQVTM, CDR2 ANQGSEA. This CDR3 reads CSGFRGSGETQYF. Written as DNA, the CDR3 is TGCAGCGGTTTCCGCGGGAGCGGGGAGACCCAGTACTTC.

This clone appeared a few times. J is TRBJ2-7 and V is TRBV19; 9 bases map to TRBD2. V lost 5 bases, J lost 7 bases, and 21 bases stayed unmatched. The CDR3 consists of 18 residues. Germline CDR1 is LNHDA and CDR2 is SQIVND (reference sequence). The CDR3 coding sequence is TGTGCCAGTAGTCCAAGGGCGGGGAGACTAGCGGACCTTTGGGAGCAGTACTTC. Translating gives CASSPRAGRLADLWEQYF.

This chain joins TRBV10-1 and TRBJ2-3, with TRBD2 matching 10 bases. This CDR3 has 16 amino acids. CDR1 and CDR2 from the germline V gene are WNHNN and SYGVQD (reference sequence). V lost 3 bases, J lost 1 base, and 4 bases stayed unmatched. Here the CDR3 DNA reads TGCGCCAGCAGTGACGGAGCGGGGGGGCGCACAGATACGCAGTATTTT. It encodes CASSDGAGGRTDTQYF.

The rearrangement uses TRBV5-8 and TRBJ1-2, with D perhaps TRBD1 (6 bases). V was cut by 4 bases and J by 9 bases, with 16 bases left in between. Germline assignment: CDR1 SGHTS and CDR2 YDEGEE. The CDR3 spans 13 residues. The CDR3 loop reads CASSPGRGGSYTF. The DNA for the CDR3 is TGTGCCAGCAGCCCCGGCAGGGGTGGTAGCTACACCTTC. Full variable domain (remainder filled in from reference TRBV5-8 and TRBJ1-2): EAGVTQSPTHLIKTRGQQATLRCSPISGHTSVYWYQQALGLGLQFLLWYDEGEERNRGNFPPRFSGRQFPNYSSELNVNALELEDSALYLCASSPGRGGSYTFGSGTRLTVV.

V usage is TRBV18 and J usage is TRBJ1-1, with 8 bases identical to TRBD1. The V segment lost 9 bases and the J segment 6 bases; nucleotides outside the gene matches: 6. Germline V CDR1 and CDR2: KGHSH, LQKENI. The CDR3 contains 12 residues. The CDR3 here is CASHQGAAEAFF. In nucleotides, the CDR3 is TGTGCCAGTCATCAGGGGGCCGCTGAAGCTTTCTTT.

The chain links TRBV19 to TRBJ1-1, with TRBD1 as a possible D gene (5 bases). The CDR3 has 13 amino acids. Trimming took off 7 bases at V and 0 bases at J, with 9 bases between the two ends. Germline CDR1 LNHDA, CDR2 SQIVND (reference sequence). CDR3 sequence: CASIHRMNTEAFF. The DNA of the CDR3 is TGTGCCAGTATCCACAGGATGAACACTGAAGCTTTCTTT.

CDR3 protein: CASRSTGIAAREQYF. The CDR3 DNA reads TGTGCCAGCAGATCGACAGGGATCGCCGCTCGGGAGCAGTACTTC. The chain joins TRBV27 to TRBJ2-7, with 7 bases fitting TRBD1. Germline-derived CDR1 and CDR2 are MNHEY and SMNVEV (reference sequence). The CDR3 runs 15 residues. Trimming took 6 bases from V and 7 from J; bases not matched to a gene: 15.

The chain couples TRBV4-1 to TRBJ2-3; D is ambiguous. In germline, CDR1 is MGHRA, CDR2 YSYEKL. The V end lost 0 bases, the J end lost 0 bases, and 13 bases lay between the germline ends. This CDR3 comprises 17 residues. CDR3 protein: CASSQDWSLGSTDTQYF. CDR3 DNA sequence: TGCGCCAGCAGCCAAGATTGGAGTCTAGGTAGCACAGATACGCAGTATTTT.

The genes are TRBV27 and TRBJ2-7; D might be TRBD1 (6 bases). V was cut by 6 bases and J by 7 bases, with 22 bases left in between. The CDR3 sequence is 15 residues long. Germline loops: CDR1 MNHEY, CDR2 SMNVEV (reference sequence). The DNA for the CDR3 is TGTGCCAGCAGCCTGAACAGGGCTGTCTTGGGTGAGCAGTACTTC. This sequence encodes CASSLNRAVLGEQYF.

Turning to this clone: Distinct nucleotide sequences in the sample also encode this CDR3. This chain links TRBV9 with TRBJ1-2, with TRBD1 matching 7 bases. The V gene's germline CDR1 is SGDLS and CDR2 YYNGEE. The ends lost 3 bases at V and 4 bases at J; junction bases unmatched: 3. The CDR3 is 13 residues long. The CDR3 is CASSGAGGYGYTF. The DNA for the CDR3 is TGTGCCAGCAGCGGAGCAGGGGGCTATGGCTACACCTTC.

This chain links TRBV7-2 with TRBJ2-1, with 12 bases lining up with TRBD2. The CDR3 totals 16 residues. V shed 2 bases and J 6 bases; nucleotides not matched to a gene: 5. Germline lookup yields CDR1 SGHTA and CDR2 FQGNSA. The CDR3 bases are TGTGCCAGCAGCTTATTAGGGACTAGCGGGCCCAATGAGCAGTTCTTC. It is translated as CASSLLGTSGPNEQFF.